This is a list of T cell receptor beta chains from one sample in a study of T cells in localized non-small cell lung cancer. This table comes from immunoSEQ multiplex PCR, and its TCRdb copy is limited to in-frame clones, with some not included. The sample lists roughly 16,000 clones; around 85% were seen once. Sequencing used peripheral blood, obtained before any cancer treatment. These receptors were collected from a woman aged 40 to 75 with stage I lung adenocarcinoma. CDR3s include the opening cysteine and the closing phenylalanine or tryptophan. The D gene is left open where the match is weak. Clone size, where shown, is once, few, many, or a class for clones that have expanded.

few	TRBD1	TRBJ2-1	TRBV7-6	TGTGCCAGCAGCCTGACAGGGGGCAATGAGCAGTTCTTC	CASSLTGGNEQFF
.	.	TRBJ1-1	TRBV5-4	TGTGCCAGCAGCTTTGGGGGCTTGCAGGGGAGGACTGAAGCTTTCTTT	CASSFGGLQGRTEAFF
.	.	TRBJ2-3	TRBV7-7	TGTGCTAGCAGCTTAACCCGGGCCGATACGCAGTATTTT	CASSLTRADTQYF
.	.	TRBJ2-1	TRBV2	TGTGCCAGCAGTGAACCTTTCGTAAATGAGCAGTTCTTC	CASSEPFVNEQFF
once	.	TRBJ2-6	TRBV7-8	TGTGCCAGCAGCTACCCCGGGGCTTCTGGGGCCAACGTCCTGACTTTC	CASSYPGASGANVLTF
.	.	TRBJ2-5	TRBV5-5	TGTGCCAGCAGCCCTCGGACCGGCCAAGAGACCCAGTACTTC	CASSPRTGQETQYF
.	.	TRBJ2-1	TRBV10-3	TGTGCCATCAGTGAGGGGGCCTGGGATGAGCAGTTCTTC	CAISEGAWDEQFF
.	.	TRBJ2-3	TRBV7-8	TGTGCCAGCAGCCCTGGTTGGGATACGCAGTATTTT	CASSPGWDTQYF
.	.	TRBJ1-1	TRBV27	TGTGCCAGCAGTCAACAGGGAATCTTGGGGACGAACACTGAAGCTTTCTTT	CASSQQGILGTNTEAFF
.	.	TRBJ2-7	TRBV7-9	TGTGCCAGCAGCTTATTTGGGCAGACCGCCAACTACGAGCAGTACTTC	CASSLFGQTANYEQYF
.	.	TRBJ1-2	TRBV18	TGTGCCAGCTCACCACCACTGACCTCGAACTATGGCTACACCTTC	CASSPPLTSNYGYTF
.	TRBD1	TRBJ1-2	TRBV25-1	TGTGCCAGCAGAGACAGGGATAATGGCTACACCTTC	CASRDRDNGYTF
.	.	TRBJ1-2	TRBV6-1	TGTGCCAGCAGTGAAGTAGGGACGGGAGGAGTCTATGGCTACACCTTC	CASSEVGTGGVYGYTF
.	.	TRBJ1-1	TRBV5-1	TGCGCCAGCAGCGTCGACAGTCGGAACACTGAAGCTTTCTTT	CASSVDSRNTEAFF
.	.	TRBJ2-3	TRBV1	TGCACCAGCAGCCCGCCGGGACTGGCGCAGTATTTT	CTSSPPGLAQYF
.	.	TRBJ2-1	TRBV5-4	TGTGCCAGCAGCCTCGACAGCCAGTATAGCGGCAATGAGCAGTTCTTC	CASSLDSQYSGNEQFF
.	TRBD2	TRBJ2-3	TRBV7-9	TGTGCCAGCAGCTTAGCGAGTGGACTAGCGTACGATACGCAGTATTTT	CASSLASGLAYDTQYF
.	TRBD2	TRBJ2-3	TRBV12-5	TGTGCTAGTGGTTCCCCGGGCGGGGGGACCACAGATACGCAGTATTTT	CASGSPGGGTTDTQYF
.	.	TRBJ2-6	TRBV4-1	TGCGCCAGCAGTCAAGGGTTCGATGGGGCCAACGTCCTGACTTTC	CASSQGFDGANVLTF
.	.	TRBJ1-4	TRBV4-3	TGCGCCAGCAAGAGGACGTATGCAACTAATGAAAAACTGTTTTTT	CASKRTYATNEKLFF
.	.	TRBJ2-2	TRBV5-5	TGTGCCAGCAGCCAGGTACAGAACACCGGGGAGCTGTTTTTT	CASSQVQNTGELFF
.	TRBD1	TRBJ1-2	TRBV7-3	TGTGCCAGCAGTTTCGGGACAGGGAACTTTTATAATGGCTACACCTTC	CASSFGTGNFYNGYTF
.	.	TRBJ1-5	TRBV9	TGTGCCAGCAGCGTAGGGACGACCAATCAGCCCCAGCATTTT	CASSVGTTNQPQHF
.	.	TRBJ1-6	TRBV2	TGTGCCACCAAGATTGGGACGGACTCCTATAATTCACCCCTCCACTTT	CATKIGTDSYNSPLHF
.	.	TRBJ2-5	TRBV7-9	TGTGCCAGCAGCTTAACGAGGCAGGGTGGAGAGACCCAGTACTTC	CASSLTRQGGETQYF
.	.	TRBJ2-2	TRBV6-5	TGTGCCAGCAGTAAAGAATCTGTCCCCGGGGAGCTGTTTTTT	CASSKESVPGELFF
.	TRBD2	TRBJ2-1	TRBV19	TGTGCCAGTAGTATGCCGGGACTAGCGGGGGGCAATGAGCAGTTCTTC	CASSMPGLAGGNEQFF
.	.	TRBJ2-1	TRBV10-3	TGTGCCATCAGTGACCTACTAAATGAGCAGTTCTTC	CAISDLLNEQFF
.	TRBD1	TRBJ2-3	TRBV19	TGTGCCAGTAGTAAGGGACAGGGCTCGCTTCGAGATACGCAGTATTTT	CASSKGQGSLRDTQYF
.	.	TRBJ2-7	TRBV6-5	TGTGCCAGCAGCCCCTCCGCTAGCGCCTACGAGCAGTACTTC	CASSPSASAYEQYF
.	.	TRBJ1-1	TRBV19	TGTGCCAGTAGTCCCCCGGCCGGCACTGAAGCTTTCTTT	CASSPPAGTEAFF
.	TRBD1	TRBJ1-5	TRBV7-8	TGTGCCAGCAGCTTACGGTGGGTCGACAGGGGAAGCGGTAGCAATCAGCCCCAGCATTTT	CASSLRWVDRGSGSNQPQHF
.	.	TRBJ1-5	TRBV5-6	TGTGCCAGCAGCTCGGCGCATCACCCGGAAGGACCCAATCAGCCCCAGCATTTT	CASSSAHHPEGPNQPQHF
few	TRBD2	TRBJ2-5	TRBV6-1	TGTGCCAGCAGTGGCCTAGCGGGGGAAAAGACCCAGTACTTC	CASSGLAGEKTQYF
.	TRBD2	TRBJ2-7	TRBV29-1	TGCAGCGCCATGGGACTAGCGGGGGCATTAACCTACGAGCAGTACTTC	CSAMGLAGALTYEQYF
.	.	TRBJ2-4	TRBV5-1	TGCGCCAGCAGCTTGTCCCCACAGCTACTAGCCAAAAACATTCAGTACTTC	CASSLSPQLLAKNIQYF
.	.	TRBJ1-5	TRBV4-1	TGCGCCAGCAGCCAAGATCCCGCGTTGAGGAATCAGCCCCAGCATTTT	CASSQDPALRNQPQHF
.	.	TRBJ2-3	TRBV7-3	TGTGCCAGCAGGCTCCATGGGGAGGATACGCAGTATTTT	CASRLHGEDTQYF
.	.	TRBJ1-1	TRBV6-5	TGTGCCAGCAGTTACGTGAACACTGAAGCTTTCTTT	CASSYVNTEAFF
.	.	TRBJ2-7	TRBV28	TGTGCCAGCAGGTCATCCGGTGGTGCATCGGGCTACGAGCAGTACTTC	CASRSSGGASGYEQYF
.	TRBD1	TRBJ1-2	TRBV2	TGTGCCAGCAGGGAGGGACAGGGGACGATGAAGTATGGCTACACCTTC	CASREGQGTMKYGYTF
few	TRBD2	TRBJ2-7	TRBV7-2	TGTGCCAGCAGCCAGGGACTAGCCGAGCAGTACTTC	CASSQGLAEQYF